This passage covers 9 T cell receptor beta chains from one sample sequenced in a study of CD8 T cells in Susac syndrome. Reverse transcription of roughly 0.5 to 1 ug RNA was performed with random hexamers. Each CDR3 protein gets one entry after TCRdb re-called the immunoSEQ multiplex PCR reads with MiXCR. The table shows about 180,000 distinct CDR3 sequences, with about 96% occurring only once. Sequenced: CD4+ T cells from PBMCs. The receptors originated from a human donor with Susac syndrome.

The chain combines TRBV7-8 with TRBJ1-6; 8 bases match TRBD1. The length of the CDR3 is 15 residues. J was trimmed by 7 bases and V by 3 bases; bases with no gene match: 5. Germline CDR1 reads SGHVS; CDR2 reads FQNEAQ. Here the CDR3 DNA reads TGTGCCAGCAGCTTGGCGCAGGGGGCAAATTCACCCCTCCACTTT. Protein: CASSLAQGANSPLHF.

This chain uses TRBV29-1 with TRBJ2-7; 7 nucleotides match TRBD1. V dropped 2 bases and J dropped 2; count of bases not matched to a gene: 6. The V gene's germline CDR1 is SQVTM and CDR2 ANQGSEA. This CDR3 is 14 amino acids long. Here the CDR3 reads CSVEKGDSPYEQYF. The CDR3 nucleotides read TGCAGCGTTGAAAAGGGGGACAGCCCCTACGAGCAGTACTTC.

V and J are TRBV19 and TRBJ2-7; TRBD1 matches 11 bases. CDR3 length: 14 residues. Germline trimming cut 10 bases from V and 3 bases from J; bases unmatched to any gene: 8. Germline V gives CDR1 LNHDA, CDR2 SQIVND (reference sequence). The CDR3 DNA is TGTGCCACCAGTCCCGGGACAGGGGGCTACGAGCAGTACGTC. Translating gives CATSPGTGGYEQYV.

The genes are TRBV9 and TRBJ2-1; D is tentatively TRBD1 or TRBD2 (6 bases each). CDR1 is SGDLS, CDR2 YYNGEE, per germline. V lost 5 bases, J lost 3 bases, and 18 bases lay in between. The length of the CDR3 is 16 residues. CDR3 nucleotide sequence: TGTGCCAGCAGTCAAGGAGGGGGTCATAACTACAATGAGCAGTTCTTC. It codes for CASSQGGGHNYNEQFF.

This chain connects TRBV29-1 to TRBJ2-5; no clear D gene. The CDR3 totals 12 residues. Trimming shortened V by 3 bases and J by 0 bases, and 5 bases separated the two germline ends. Germline lookup yields CDR1 SQVTM and CDR2 ANQGSEA. CDR3 residues: CSVEKYQETQYF. CDR3 sequence (DNA): TGCAGCGTTGAGAAATACCAAGAGACCCAGTACTTC.

The rearrangement links TRBV7-9 to TRBJ1-1; 7 bases are a match to TRBD1. Germline V gene sequence: CDR1 SEHNR, CDR2 FQNEAQ (reference sequence). The CDR3 has 14 residues. J was trimmed by 7 bases and V by 3 bases; bases with no gene match: 8. CDR3 in DNA: TGTGCCAGCAGCTTCCGAGGTGGACAGGTTGAAGCTTTCTTT. Amino acid sequence: CASSFRGGQVEAFF. Combining the CDR3 with reference TRBV7-9 and TRBJ1-1 gives the whole variable domain DTGVSQNPRHKITKRGQNVTFRCDPISEHNRLYWYRQTLGQGPEFLTYFQNEAQLEKSRLLSDRFSAERPKGSFSTLEIQRTEQGDSAMYLCASSFRGGQVEAFFGQGTRLTVV.

The chain combines TRBV7-9 with TRBJ1-2; 10 positions agree with TRBD1. This CDR3 has 13 residues. V trimming: 6 bases; J trimming: 6 bases; junction bases outside the gene matches: 4. Looked up from germline, CDR1 is SEHNR and CDR2 is FQNEAQ (reference sequence). Written as DNA, the CDR3 is TGTGCCAGCAGGACCGGGACAGGGGATGGCTACACCTTC. The encoded protein is CASRTGTGDGYTF.

The chain carries TRBV7-6 and TRBJ2-3, with D possibly being TRBD1 (5 bases). From germline, CDR1 is SGHVS and CDR2 FNYEAQ. V was clipped by 5 bases and J by 0 bases, with 9 bases between them. The CDR3 spans 14 residues. CDR3 DNA sequence: TGTGCCAGCAGCCCAGGACATAGCACAGATACGCAGTATTTT. As protein: CASSPGHSTDTQYF.

The chain is built from TRBV30 and TRBJ2-7; D is uncertain. Germline values: CDR1 GTSNPN, CDR2 SVGIG (reference sequence). This CDR3 region has 13 residues. V dropped 4 bases and J dropped 2 bases, with 12 bases sitting between them. CDR3 DNA: TGTGCCTGGACTCGGGCCCCCCCCTACGAGCAGTACTTC. Translation: CAWTRAPPYEQYF.